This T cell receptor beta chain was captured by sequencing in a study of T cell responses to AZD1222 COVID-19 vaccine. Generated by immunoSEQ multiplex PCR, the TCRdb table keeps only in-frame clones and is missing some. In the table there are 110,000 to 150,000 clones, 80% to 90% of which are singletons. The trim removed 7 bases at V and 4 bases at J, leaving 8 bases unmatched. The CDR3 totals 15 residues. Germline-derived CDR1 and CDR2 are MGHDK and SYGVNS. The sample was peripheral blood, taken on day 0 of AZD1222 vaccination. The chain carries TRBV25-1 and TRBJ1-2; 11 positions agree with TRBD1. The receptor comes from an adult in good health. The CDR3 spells CASTVGDRGSYGYTF. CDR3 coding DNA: TGTGCCAGCACCGTCGGGGACAGGGGGAGCTATGGCTACACCTTC.